The clone carrying this T cell receptor (beta chain) was counted once. Its antigen remains unknown. Method: immunoSEQ multiplex PCR; TCRdb's copy keeps in-frame clones and lacks some. The profile covers some 40,000 clones, with about two thirds appearing a single time and 15% to 20% taken by the ten largest. The data derive from a study of vaccination effects on CD4 cells after COVID-19. Study context: Two convalescent patients provided samples 16 days and one week prevaccination.

Whole-study results and caveats: Clones induced by infection and by vaccine showed marked clonal contraction late after vaccination. In convalescents, spike-reactive clones (those seen post-vaccine) were mainly new vaccine-induced clones.

Sequencing in the ViraFEST assay came after antigen-specific CD4+ T cells had been expanded with viral peptide pools, which were used to stimulate PBMC. After roughly 11 days in culture, the CD4+ T cells were isolated. PCR-confirmed SARS-CoV-2 infection occurred in the person between March and December 2020. Wells of around 2.2 million PBMC each were grown with 10 IU/ml IL-2 and about 9.6 ug/ml peptides. The V gene's germline CDR1 is MNHEY and CDR2 SVGAGI. V gave up 2 bases and J gave up 3 bases; unmatched junction bases: 5. This CDR3 comprises 15 residues. This sample comprised CD4+ T cells from PBMCs cultured with HCoV-NL63 spike peptides, obtained before COVID-19 vaccination. The chain employs TRBV6-5 and TRBJ2-7; TRBD1 matches 9 bases. This TCR was recovered from a human donor who had a prior SARS-CoV-2 infection. CDR3 sequence reads: CASSYHGTGFYEQYF. The CDR3 nucleotides are TGTGCCAGCAGTTACCACGGGACAGGGTTCTACGAGCAGTACTTC.